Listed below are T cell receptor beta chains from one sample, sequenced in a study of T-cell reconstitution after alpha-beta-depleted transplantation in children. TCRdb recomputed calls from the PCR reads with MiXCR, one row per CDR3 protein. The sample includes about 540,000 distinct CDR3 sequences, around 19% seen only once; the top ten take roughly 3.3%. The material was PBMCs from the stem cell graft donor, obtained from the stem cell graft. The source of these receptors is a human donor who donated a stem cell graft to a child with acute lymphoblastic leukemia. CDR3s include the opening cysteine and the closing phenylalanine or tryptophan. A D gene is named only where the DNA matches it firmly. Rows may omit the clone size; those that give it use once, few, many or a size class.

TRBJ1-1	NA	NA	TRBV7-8	CASSLGGTNTEAFF	TGTGCCAGCAGCTTGGGGGGGACCAACACTGAAGCTTTCTTT
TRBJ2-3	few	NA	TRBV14	CASSQVGPWADTQYF	TGTGCCAGCAGCCAAGTAGGCCCATGGGCAGATACGCAGTATTTT
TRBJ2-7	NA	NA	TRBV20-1	CSARGFAARSSYEQYF	TGCAGTGCTAGGGGGTTCGCAGCTCGGAGCTCCTACGAGCAGTACTTC
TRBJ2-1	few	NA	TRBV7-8	CASSLERWSSYNEQFF	TGTGCCAGCAGCTTAGAACGGTGGAGCTCCTACAATGAGCAGTTCTTC
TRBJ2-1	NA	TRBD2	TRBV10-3	CAISLGTSVSNEQFF	TGTGCCATCAGCCTCGGGACTAGCGTCTCCAATGAGCAGTTCTTC
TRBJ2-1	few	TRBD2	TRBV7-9	CASSPGTSQEQFF	TGTGCCAGCAGCCCCGGGACTAGCCAAGAGCAGTTCTTC
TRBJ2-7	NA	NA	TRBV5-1	CASSLFGDLDTYEQYF	TGCGCCAGCAGCCTCTTCGGGGACCTAGATACCTACGAGCAGTACTTC
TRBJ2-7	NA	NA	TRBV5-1	CASSLAGARYEQYF	TGCGCCAGCAGCTTGGCGGGGGCCCGCTACGAGCAGTACTTC
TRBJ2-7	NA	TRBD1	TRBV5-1	CASSLRTGGASSGEQYF	TGCGCCAGCAGCTTGAGGACAGGGGGCGCATCGTCGGGGGAGCAGTACTTC
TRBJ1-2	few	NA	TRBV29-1	CSVVGWEEINYGYTF	TGCAGCGTTGTAGGGTGGGAGGAGATTAACTATGGCTACACCTTC
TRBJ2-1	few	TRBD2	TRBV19	CASSRGLAGAEQFF	TGTGCCAGTAGTCGCGGACTAGCGGGAGCTGAGCAGTTCTTC
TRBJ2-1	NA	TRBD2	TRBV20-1	CSAREPRPTSGRAASYNEQFF	TGCAGTGCTAGAGAACCACGACCGACTAGCGGGAGAGCGGCTTCCTACAATGAGCAGTTCTTC
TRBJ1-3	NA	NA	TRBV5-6	CASSFNSGNTIYF	TGTGCCAGCAGCTTTAACTCTGGAAACACCATATATTTT
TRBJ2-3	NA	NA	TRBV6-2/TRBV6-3	CASSYSWWDTQYF	TGTGCCAGCAGTTACTCTTGGTGGGATACGCAGTATTTT
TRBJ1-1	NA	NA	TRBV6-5	CASSYVGAGRGAEAFF	TGTGCCAGCAGTTACGTTGGAGCGGGTAGGGGCGCTGAAGCTTTCTTT
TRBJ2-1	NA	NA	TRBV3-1	CASSQVPTTSSYNEQFF	TGTGCCAGCAGCCAAGTTCCGACTACGAGCTCCTACAATGAGCAGTTCTTC
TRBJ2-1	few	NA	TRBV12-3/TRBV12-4	CASSPAVGGSYNEQFF	TGTGCCAGCAGCCCCGCAGTCGGGGGCTCCTACAATGAGCAGTTCTTC
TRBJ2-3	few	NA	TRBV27	CASSKQISYTDTQYF	TGTGCCAGCAGTAAACAGATTTCTTACACAGATACGCAGTATTTT
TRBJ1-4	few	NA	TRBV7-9	CASSLVASRGEKLFF	TGTGCCAGCAGCTTAGTGGCCAGCCGAGGTGAAAAACTGTTTTTT
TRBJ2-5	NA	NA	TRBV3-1	CASSQDNAETQYF	TGTGCCAGCAGCCAAGATAATGCAGAGACCCAGTACTTC
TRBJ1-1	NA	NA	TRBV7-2	CASSFFQGTEAFF	TGTGCCAGCAGCTTCTTTCAGGGGACTGAAGCTTTCTTT
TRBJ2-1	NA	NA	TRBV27	CAISFPGGGCENNEQFF	TGTGCCATCAGTTTTCCGGGGGGCGGGTGTGAAAACAATGAGCAGTTCTTC
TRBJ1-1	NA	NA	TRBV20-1	CSARAGTDEAFF	TGCAGTGCTAGGGCCGGGACGGATGAAGCTTTCTTT
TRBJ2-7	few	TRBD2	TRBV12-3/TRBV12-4	CASSFAGLVPYEQYF	TGTGCCAGCAGTTTCGCGGGACTAGTCCCTTACGAGCAGTACTTC
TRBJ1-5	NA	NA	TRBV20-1	CSAEGGDNQPQHF	TGCAGTGCTGAGGGCGGGGACAATCAGCCCCAGCATTTT
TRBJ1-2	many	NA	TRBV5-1	CASSFDSNYGYTF	TGCGCCAGCAGCTTTGACAGCAACTATGGCTACACCTTC
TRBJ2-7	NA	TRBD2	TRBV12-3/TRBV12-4	CASSFRREGREQYF	TGTGCCAGCAGTTTCCGCCGGGAGGGCCGGGAGCAGTACTTC
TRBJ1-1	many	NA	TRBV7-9	CASSLVGLNTEAFF	TGTGCCAGCAGCTTAGTAGGTCTGAACACTGAAGCTTTCTTT
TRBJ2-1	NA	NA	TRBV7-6	CASSLVRFGGIEQFF	TGTGCCAGCAGCTTAGTTCGATTCGGGGGCATTGAGCAGTTCTTC
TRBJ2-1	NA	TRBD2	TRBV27	CASSFAGLAGVFF	TGTGCCAGCAGTTTTGCGGGACTAGCGGGAGTGTTCTTC
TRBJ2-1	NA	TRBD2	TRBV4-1	CASSLLAEIYNEQFF	TGCGCCAGCAGCCTACTAGCGGAGATCTACAATGAGCAGTTCTTC
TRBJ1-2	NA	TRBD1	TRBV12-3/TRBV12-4	CASSLNRGYGYTF	TGTGCCAGCAGTTTGAACAGGGGGTATGGCTACACCTTC
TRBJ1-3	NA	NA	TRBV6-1	CASSQGASSGNTIYF	TGTGCCAGCAGCCAAGGGGCCAGCTCTGGAAACACCATATATTTT
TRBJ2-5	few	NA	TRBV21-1	CASSRARMQETQYF	TGTGCCAGCAGCAGGGCGCGGATGCAAGAGACCCAGTACTTC
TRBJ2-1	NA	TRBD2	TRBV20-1	CSVISGSTYNEQFF	TGCAGTGTTATTAGCGGGAGTACCTACAATGAGCAGTTCTTC
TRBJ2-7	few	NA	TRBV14	CASSHGLGYEQYF	TGTGCCAGCAGCCACGGTTTAGGCTACGAGCAGTACTTC
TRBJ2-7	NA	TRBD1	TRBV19	CASSGAGTGGYEQYF	TGTGCCAGTAGTGGAGCCGGGACAGGGGGGTACGAGCAGTACTTC
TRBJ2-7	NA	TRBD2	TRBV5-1	CASSSTSGRGYEQYF	TGCGCCAGCAGCTCGACTAGCGGGAGGGGATACGAGCAGTACTTC
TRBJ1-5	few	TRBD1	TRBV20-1	CSATMGQGNQPQHF	TGCAGTGCTACGATGGGACAGGGGAATCAGCCCCAGCATTTT
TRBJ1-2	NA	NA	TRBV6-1	CASSPYPRGSISYGYTF	TGTGCCAGCAGTCCTTATCCCAGGGGCTCAATTTCCTATGGCTACACCTTC
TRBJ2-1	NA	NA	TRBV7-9	CASSFGLGPYNEQFF	TGTGCCAGCAGCTTTGGGCTAGGCCCATACAATGAGCAGTTCTTC